The 7 T cell receptor beta chains listed next were all sequenced from one sample in a study of blood T cell repertoires in COVID-19 (dated by TCRdb to 2018 to 2020). Library method: the immunoSEQ multiplex PCR assay. TCRdb took this table from immuneACCESS and kept in-frame rearrangements with V and J called. Such tables lack part of the clones; where checked against another copy, unresolved V genes explain under half of the gap, and the rest is unexplained. Counted in this sample were around 190,000 clones; roughly 80% of them appeared once. The ten largest clones represent about 1.6% of the sample. Sequenced: peripheral blood. The receptors shown here come from a human donor in a cohort sampled during active COVID-19.

This chain uses TRBV19 with TRBJ2-7, with 11 bases fitting TRBD1. CDR3 length equals 15 residues. V shed 7 bases and J 7 bases; nucleotides not matched to a gene: 12. Germline CDR1 LNHDA, CDR2 SQIVND (reference sequence). The CDR3 reads CASTPRTGGSREQYF. The DNA of the CDR3 is TGTGCCAGTACCCCCCGGACAGGGGGCTCGAGGGAGCAGTACTTC.

The chain is built from TRBV6-5 and TRBJ2-4; 8 bases are shared with TRBD2. This CDR3 has 15 amino acids. Trimming removed 5 bases from V and 4 bases from J; junction bases left unmatched: 7. The germline V gene encodes CDR1 MNHEY and CDR2 SVGAGI. The CDR3 nucleotides read TGTGCCAGCAGTCCAAGCGGGGGCACTAAAAACATTCAGTACTTC. It codes for CASSPSGGTKNIQYF.

The chain uses TRBV9 and TRBJ2-5; 11 positions match TRBD2. Losses at the gene ends were 0 bases for V and 0 bases for J; bases not matched to a gene: 7. The length of the CDR3 is 18 residues. Germline assignment: CDR1 SGDLS and CDR2 YYNGEE. Written as DNA, the CDR3 is TGTGCCAGCAGCGTAGCAACGACTAGCGGGACGTACCAAGAGACCCAGTACTTC. Amino acid sequence: CASSVATTSGTYQETQYF.

The gene calls are TRBV7-8 and TRBJ2-3, with 11 bases that match TRBD2. Trimming at V came to 5 bases and at J to 4 bases, leaving 8 bases not matched to a gene. Germline lookup yields CDR1 SGHVS and CDR2 FQNEAQ. This CDR3 spans 16 amino acids. CDR3 residues: CASSRTLAGGSDTQYF. CDR3 DNA sequence: TGTGCCAGCAGCCGGACCCTAGCGGGGGGTTCAGATACGCAGTATTTT.

The chain uses TRBV3-1 (or the pseudogene TRBV3-2) and TRBJ1-2, with D perhaps TRBD1 (5 bases). CDR1 is LGHDT, CDR2 YNNKEL, per germline (reference sequence). This CDR3 is built from 15 residues. The germline V and J ends were trimmed by 0 bases and 4 bases, with 12 bases remaining between them. CDR3 bases: TGTGCCAGCAGCCAAGATAGGGACTCTCCCTATGGCTACACCTTC. Protein sequence: CASSQDRDSPYGYTF.

This clone was observed a few times. The rearrangement links TRBV7-2 to TRBJ1-1; D gene ambiguous. The germline gives CDR1 SGHTA, CDR2 FQGNSA. The CDR3 totals 13 residues. Trimming left V 5 bases short and J 5 bases short, with 12 bases between. CDR3 sequence reads: CASSHSPGTEAFF. CDR3 bases: TGTGCCAGCAGCCATTCTCCCGGGACTGAAGCTTTCTTT.

The chain is built from TRBV6-5 and TRBJ2-7; TRBD2 matches 8 bases. There are 15 residues in the CDR3. J lost 3 bases, V lost 2 bases, and 6 bases had no gene match. The germline V gene encodes CDR1 MNHEY and CDR2 SVGAGI. CDR3 loop: CASSYPTGGHYEQYF. The CDR3 DNA reads TGTGCCAGCAGTTACCCGACGGGAGGGCACTACGAGCAGTACTTC.